The rows below give T cell receptor beta chains drawn from one sample of a study of T cell repertoires in cytomegalovirus infection. TCRdb itself ran the reads through MiXCR, one entry per CDR3 protein. Counted here are a few hundred thousand distinct CDR3 sequences, 9.5% occurring once; the ten biggest clones make up around 4.5%. Sequenced input: PBMCs. The receptors come from a human donor in good health (CMV status not recorded). Some clones in this sample may be carry-over from other donors' samples. CDR3s include the opening cysteine and the closing phenylalanine or tryptophan. The D gene is left open where the match is weak. Size values are once, few and many counts, or a class for expanded clones, and some rows have none.

J,D,size,length,V,DNA,CDR3
TRBJ2-1,NA,few,12,TRBV7-2,TGTGCCAGCAGCTTAGCGACCTACCCCCAGTTCTTC,CASSLATYPQFF
TRBJ2-1,TRBD1,many,13,TRBV7-9,TGTGCCAGCAGCTTAGGACAGGGGAGAGAGCAGTTCTTC,CASSLGQGREQFF
TRBJ2-3,TRBD2,few,16,TRBV7-6,TGTGCCAGCAGCTTAGCGCCGGGACTAGTCACAGATACGCAGTATTTT,CASSLAPGLVTDTQYF
TRBJ1-5,NA,few,16,TRBV19,TGTGCCAGTAGTATCTATGGTCGGGGGGACAATCAGCCCCAGCATTTT,CASSIYGRGDNQPQHF
TRBJ2-1,NA,many,15,TRBV4-3,TGCGCCAGCAGCCAAGATCAGGCGGCTTACAATGAGCAGTTCTTC,CASSQDQAAYNEQFF
TRBJ2-5,TRBD1,many,16,TRBV7-2,TGTGCCAGCAGCTTAGCGGGGGGACAGGTCAGAGAGACCCAGTACTTC,CASSLAGGQVRETQYF
TRBJ1-5,NA,few,15,TRBV15,TGTGCCACCAGCAGAGATCAGGTTGGGGGATTGCCCCAGCATTTT,CATSRDQVGGLPQHF
TRBJ2-2,TRBD2,few,16,TRBV7-6,TGTGCCAGCAGCTTAGCCGGGGGGAGTAGTCCCGGGGAGCTGTTTTTT,CASSLAGGSSPGELFF
TRBJ2-5,NA,few,13,TRBV18,TGTGCCAGCTCACCTTCTATACAAGAGACCCAGTACTTC,CASSPSIQETQYF
TRBJ2-1,TRBD1,NA,13,TRBV7-9,TGTGCCAGCAGCCTGGGGACAGGCGCAAGAGAGTTCTTC,CASSLGTGAREFF
TRBJ1-2,NA,few,14,TRBV6-2/TRBV6-3,TGTGCCAGCAGTCCTCCCTTCGGCTATGCGGGCTACACCTTC,CASSPPFGYAGYTF
TRBJ1-2,TRBD1,many,15,TRBV7-2,TGTGCCAGCAGCTCCCGGGACAGGGCGTTTAATGGCTACACCTTC,CASSSRDRAFNGYTF
TRBJ2-1,NA,few,14,TRBV6-1,TGTGCCGGCTCGACAGGTAGCTCCTACAATGAGCAGTTCTTC,CAGSTGSSYNEQFF
TRBJ1-2,NA,few,12,TRBV29-1,TGCAGCGTCAGACGGGTTAACTATGGCTACACCTTC,CSVRRVNYGYTF